The source of this T cell receptor (beta chain) is a study of cytomegalovirus exposure and HLA in healthy donors. Study background: The 120 million or so unique TCR beta sequences, from about 179 million T cells, were found by an earlier analysis.

Each donor's status was that of a healthy bone marrow donor. The primer mix had 60 Vbeta and 13 Jbeta primers. Measured with immunoSEQ multiplex PCR; TCRdb has only the in-frame clones, and not every one. The table includes 100,000 to 150,000 clones, roughly 70% detected once. About this clone itself: Its matching antigen is unknown.

Study-level results: Some V segments (TRBV6-2 and TRBV6-3 among them) were excluded as indistinguishable. Information on immune exposure was restricted to one variable (CMV serostatus).

The V gene end was trimmed by 2 bases and the J gene end by 1 base; junction bases not matched to a gene: 2. From germline, CDR1 is SGHTA and CDR2 FQGNSA. The CDR3 runs to 15 residues. The chain couples TRBV7-2 to TRBJ1-5, with 7 nucleotides matching TRBD1. The clonotype comes from a man aged 40-49 years in good health and CMV-seropositive. Sample: PBMCs. CDR3 nucleotide sequence: TGTGCCAGCAGCTTATTCAGGGGGAGCAATCAGCCCCAGCATTTT. It codes for CASSLFRGSNQPQHF.